The 5 T cell receptor beta chains reported below all come from one sample, sequenced in a study of OX40 agonist ivuxolimab in advanced cancers. The repertoire was sequenced with immunoSEQ multiplex PCR; TCRdb's copy has only in-frame clones and lacks some. The data show roughly 34,000 clones, with about four fifths seen just once and roughly 23% held by the top ten. This specimen was CD4+ or CD8+ T cells sorted from blood, taken in a trial of the OX40 agonist ivuxolimab. The receptor source for this set is an adult with an advanced solid tumor such as melanoma, head and neck, liver or kidney cancer.

The rearrangement uses TRBV11-2 and TRBJ1-5, with D hard to call. Trimming removed 0 bases from V and 3 bases from J, with 6 bases in between. Germline V gene data show CDR1 as SGHAT and CDR2 as FQNNGV. This CDR3 contains 14 residues. Here the CDR3 reads CASSLDVSNQPQHF. The CDR3 DNA reads as TGTGCCAGCAGCTTAGATGTATCCAATCAGCCCCAGCATTTT. Complete variable domain (other parts from reference TRBV11-2 and TRBJ1-5): EAGVAQSPRYKIIEKRQSVAFWCNPISGHATLYWYQQILGQGPKLLIQFQNNGVVDDSQLPKDRFSAERLKGVDSTLKIQPAKLEDSAVYLCASSLDVSNQPQHFGDGTRLSIL.

The chain uses TRBV6-6 and TRBJ2-2; a weak D match, TRBD2 (5 bases). The germline gives CDR1 MNHNY, CDR2 SVGAGI (reference sequence). This CDR3 is built from 14 residues. Deletions cut 2 bases from V and 1 base from J, with 5 bases between. CDR3 sequence: CASSYRENTGELFF. The CDR3 DNA reads TGTGCCAGCAGTTACCGGGAGAACACCGGGGAGCTGTTTTTT.

The chain is built from TRBV10-1 and TRBJ1-2; D is possibly TRBD1 (5 bases). Per germline, CDR1 WNHNN and CDR2 SYGVQD (reference sequence). Trimming pared 2 bases from V and 8 bases from J, leaving 12 bases between. The CDR3 has 13 residues. In DNA, the CDR3 is TGCGCCAGCAGTGAGCATCAGGGTGGCGGCTACACCTTC. It specifies CASSEHQGGGYTF.

This chain links TRBV10-3 with TRBJ2-7, with D possibly called TRBD1 or TRBD2 (5 bases each). The CDR3 runs 14 residues. V lost 5 bases and J lost 2, with 13 bases in between. Germline values: CDR1 ENHRY, CDR2 SYGVKD. CDR3 bases: TGTGCCATCAGTCCGGGACGCCTCACCTACGAGCAGTACTTC. It translates to CAISPGRLTYEQYF.

The chain links TRBV30 to TRBJ2-1; 7 bases agree with TRBD1. Germline CDR1 reads GTSNPN; CDR2 reads SVGIG (reference sequence). The CDR3 is made up of 13 amino acids. The V and J ends lost 3 bases and 9 bases, in that order; junction bases with no gene match: 8. The CDR3 DNA is TGTGCCTGGAGCAGGGACAGCGTCGGTGAGCAGTTCTTC. Its translation: CAWSRDSVGEQFF.